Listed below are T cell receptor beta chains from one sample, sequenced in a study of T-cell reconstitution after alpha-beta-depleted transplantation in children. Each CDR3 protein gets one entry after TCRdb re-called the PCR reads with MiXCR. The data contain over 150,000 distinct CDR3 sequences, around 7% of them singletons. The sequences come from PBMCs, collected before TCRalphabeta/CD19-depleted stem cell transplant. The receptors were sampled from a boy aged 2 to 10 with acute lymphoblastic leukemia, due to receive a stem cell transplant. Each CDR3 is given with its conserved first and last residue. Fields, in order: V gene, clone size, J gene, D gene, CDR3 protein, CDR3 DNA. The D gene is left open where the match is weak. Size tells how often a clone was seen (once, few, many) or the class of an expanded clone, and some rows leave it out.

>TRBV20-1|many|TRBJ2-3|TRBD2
CSARDYFFTSGRSDTQYF
TGCAGTGCTAGAGACTACTTCTTTACTAGCGGAAGATCAGATACGCAGTATTTT
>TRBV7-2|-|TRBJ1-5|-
CASSQGSGGDNQPQHF
TGTGCCAGCAGCCAGGGGTCCGGGGGCGACAATCAGCCCCAGCATTTT
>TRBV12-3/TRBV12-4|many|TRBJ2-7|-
CASSLNHGLEQYF
TGTGCCAGCAGTTTAAATCATGGACTTGAGCAGTACTTC
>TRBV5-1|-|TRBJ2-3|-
CASSLAAPGSTDTQYF
TGCGCCAGCAGCTTGGCCGCGCCGGGGAGCACAGATACGCAGTATTTT
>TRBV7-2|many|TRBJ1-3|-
CASSYHRVTGNTIYF
TGTGCCAGCAGCTATCACAGGGTCACTGGAAACACCATATATTTT
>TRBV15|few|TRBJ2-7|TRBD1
CATSRATRGQSYEQYF
TGTGCCACCAGCAGAGCTACGAGGGGACAGTCCTACGAGCAGTACTTC
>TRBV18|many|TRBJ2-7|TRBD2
CASSPTSESSYEQYF
TGTGCCAGCTCACCAACTAGCGAGAGCTCCTACGAGCAGTACTTC
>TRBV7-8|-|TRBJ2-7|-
CASSGGTTSGAHSPFYEQYF
TGTGCCAGCAGCGGCGGTACTACCTCGGGAGCCCACTCGCCATTCTACGAGCAGTACTTC
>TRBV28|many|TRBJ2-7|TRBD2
CASRPPGASGRATSTYEQYF
TGTGCCAGCAGACCACCGGGGGCTAGCGGGAGGGCCACGTCGACCTACGAGCAGTACTTC
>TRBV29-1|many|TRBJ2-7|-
CSVVSDRVREQYF
TGCAGCGTTGTCTCGGACCGGGTTAGAGAGCAGTACTTC
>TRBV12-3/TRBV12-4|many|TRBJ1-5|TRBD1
CASSTRTGGFQPQHF
TGTGCCAGCAGTACTAGGACAGGGGGCTTTCAGCCCCAGCATTTT
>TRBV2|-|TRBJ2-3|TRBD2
CASSGGLAGDLDTQYF
TGTGCCAGCAGTGGGGGACTAGCGGGGGATTTAGATACGCAGTATTTT
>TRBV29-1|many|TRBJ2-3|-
CSGDGSGGTDTQYF
TGCAGCGGAGACGGATCCGGGGGCACAGATACGCAGTATTTT
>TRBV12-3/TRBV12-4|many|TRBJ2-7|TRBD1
CASSHYWDRGLYPSSYEQYF
TGTGCCAGCAGCCACTATTGGGACAGGGGACTTTATCCAAGCTCCTACGAGCAGTACTTC
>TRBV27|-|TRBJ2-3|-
CASTQTGTWGFDTQYF
TGTGCCAGCACCCAGACCGGGACTTGGGGGTTCGATACGCAGTATTTT
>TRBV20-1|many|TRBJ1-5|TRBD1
CSASGVTGEEHQHF
TGCAGTGCTAGTGGGGTGACAGGGGAGGAACACCAGCATTTT